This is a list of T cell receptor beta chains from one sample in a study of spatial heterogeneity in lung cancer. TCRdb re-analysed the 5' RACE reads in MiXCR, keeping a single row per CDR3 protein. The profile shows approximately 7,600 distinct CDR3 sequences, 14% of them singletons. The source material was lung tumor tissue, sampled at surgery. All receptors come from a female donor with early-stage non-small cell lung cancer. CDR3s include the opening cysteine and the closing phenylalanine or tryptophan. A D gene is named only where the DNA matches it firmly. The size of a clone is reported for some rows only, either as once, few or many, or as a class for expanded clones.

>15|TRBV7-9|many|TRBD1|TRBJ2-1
CASSRGQGAHNEQFF
TGTGCCAGCAGCCGGGGTCAGGGGGCGCACAATGAGCAGTTCTTC
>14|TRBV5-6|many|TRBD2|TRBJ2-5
CASSFLSGGKTQYF
TGTGCCAGCAGCTTCTTGAGCGGGGGTAAGACCCAGTACTTC
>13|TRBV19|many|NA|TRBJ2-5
CASKSRARETQYF
TGTGCCAGTAAGTCAAGAGCGCGAGAGACCCAGTACTTC
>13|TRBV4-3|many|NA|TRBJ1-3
CASSPQSRNTIYF
TGCGCCAGCAGCCCCCAGAGTCGAAACACCATATATTTT
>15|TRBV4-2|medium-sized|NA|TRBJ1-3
CASSHGGGSGNTIYF
TGTGCCAGCAGCCATGGGGGGGGCTCTGGAAACACCATATATTTT
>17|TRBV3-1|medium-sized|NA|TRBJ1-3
CASSRHLPGISGNTIYF
TGTGCCAGCAGCCGACACCTTCCAGGTATCTCTGGAAACACCATATATTTT
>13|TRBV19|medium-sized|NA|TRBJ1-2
CASSIHAGNDYTF
TGTGCCAGTAGTATACATGCCGGGAATGACTACACCTTC
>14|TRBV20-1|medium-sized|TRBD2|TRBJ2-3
CSARVAGGLDTQYF
TGCAGTGCTAGAGTGGCGGGGGGCCTAGATACGCAGTATTTT
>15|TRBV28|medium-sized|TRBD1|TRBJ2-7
CASSLTGGGKYEQYF
TGTGCCAGCAGTCTGACAGGGGGCGGCAAGTACGAGCAGTACTTC
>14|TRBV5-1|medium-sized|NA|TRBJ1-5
CASSLSLGGQPQHF
TGCGCCAGCAGCTTGTCGTTAGGAGGTCAGCCCCAGCATTTT
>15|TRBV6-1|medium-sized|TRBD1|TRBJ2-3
CASSRQGASVDTQYF
TGTGCCAGCAGTCGACAGGGGGCATCAGTCGATACGCAGTATTTT
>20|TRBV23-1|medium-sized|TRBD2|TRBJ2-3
CASRPFRLAGVYIVRDTQYF
TGCGCCAGCAGACCTTTTCGACTAGCGGGGGTGTACATTGTTAGGGATACGCAGTATTTT
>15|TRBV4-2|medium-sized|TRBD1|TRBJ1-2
CASGGQGRYGYGYTF
TGTGCCAGCGGGGGACAGGGTCGATACGGCTATGGCTACACCTTC
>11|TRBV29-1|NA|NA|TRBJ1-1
CSVSPGAEAFF
TGCAGCGTATCGCCGGGCGCTGAAGCTTTCTTT
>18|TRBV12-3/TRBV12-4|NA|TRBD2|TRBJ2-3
CASSYLWASGGYTDTQYF
TGTGCCAGCAGTTACCTATGGGCTAGCGGGGGTTATACAGATACGCAGTATTTT
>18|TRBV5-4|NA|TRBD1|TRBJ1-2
CASRAGTGLGGLLSGYTF
TGTGCCAGCAGAGCCGGGACAGGGTTGGGGGGCCTACTCTCTGGCTACACCTTC
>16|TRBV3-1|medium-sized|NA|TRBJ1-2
CASSQDPDGTNYGYTF
TGTGCCAGCAGCCAAGATCCGGACGGAACTAACTATGGCTACACCTTC
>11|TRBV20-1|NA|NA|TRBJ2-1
CRLQGGNEQFF
TGCAGACTTCAGGGGGGCAATGAGCAGTTCTTC
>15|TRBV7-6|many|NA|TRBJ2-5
CASSLGASKGETQYF
TGTGCCAGCAGCTTAGGAGCCAGCAAAGGAGAGACCCAGTACTTC
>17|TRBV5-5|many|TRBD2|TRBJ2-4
CASSLALAVLAKNIQYF
TGTGCCAGCAGCTTGGCGCTAGCGGTGCTAGCCAAAAACATTCAGTACTTC
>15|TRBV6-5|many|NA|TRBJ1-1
CASSYPGVDGTEAFF
TGTGCCAGCAGTTACCCAGGAGTTGACGGCACTGAAGCTTTCTTT
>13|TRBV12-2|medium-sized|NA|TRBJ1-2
CASRIPGRRGYTF
TGTGCAAGTCGCATACCCGGGCGGCGGGGCTACACCTTC
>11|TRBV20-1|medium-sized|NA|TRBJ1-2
CSPAGGNGYTF
TGCAGTCCGGCGGGGGGCAATGGCTACACCTTC
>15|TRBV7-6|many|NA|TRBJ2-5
CASSTISGFEETQYF
TGTGCCAGCAGCACCATTAGTGGGTTCGAGGAGACCCAGTACTTC
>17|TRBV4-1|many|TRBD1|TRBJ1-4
CASSPTRDRGSNEKLFF
TGCGCCAGCAGCCCGACGAGGGACAGGGGTTCTAATGAAAAACTGTTTTTT
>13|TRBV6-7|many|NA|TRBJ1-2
CAANSVIHYGYTF
TGTGCCGCCAATAGCGTGATCCACTATGGCTACACCTTC
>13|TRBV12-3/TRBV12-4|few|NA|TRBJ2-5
CASSLVGPRTQYF
TGTGCCAGCAGCCTCGTGGGGCCCCGGACCCAGTACTTC
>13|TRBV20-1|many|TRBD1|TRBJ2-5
CSAFIQGGETQYF
TGCAGTGCATTTATACAGGGGGGAGAGACCCAGTACTTC
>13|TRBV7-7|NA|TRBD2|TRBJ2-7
CASSLAGGYEQYF
TGTGCTAGCAGCTTAGCGGGGGGGTACGAGCAGTACTTC
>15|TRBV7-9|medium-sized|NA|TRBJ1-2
CASSLPPRAHLGYTF
TGTGCCAGCAGCTTACCCCCCAGGGCGCACTTAGGCTACACCTTC
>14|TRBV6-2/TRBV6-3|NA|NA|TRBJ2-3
CASSLEIITDTQYF
TGTGCCAGCAGCTTGGAGATTATCACAGATACGCAGTATTTT
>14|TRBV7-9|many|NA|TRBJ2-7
CASSFGGLGGEQYF
TGTGCCAGCAGCTTCGGTGGACTTGGGGGCGAGCAGTACTTC
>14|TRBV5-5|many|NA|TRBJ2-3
CASSPRRGTDTQYF
TGTGCCAGCAGCCCACGGCGGGGCACAGATACGCAGTATTTT
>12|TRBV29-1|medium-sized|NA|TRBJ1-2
CSVERGGDGYTF
TGCAGCGTTGAAAGGGGTGGTGATGGCTACACCTTC
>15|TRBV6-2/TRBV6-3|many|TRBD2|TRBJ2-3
CAKLAGEPNTDTQYF
TGTGCCAAGCTAGCGGGGGAGCCAAACACAGATACGCAGTATTTT
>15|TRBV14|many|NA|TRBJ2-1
CASSSRVLRDNEQFF
TGTGCCAGCAGTTCCAGGGTCCTTAGGGACAATGAGCAGTTCTTC
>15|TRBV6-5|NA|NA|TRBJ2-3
CASSQLRGSTDTQYF
TGTGCCAGCAGTCAACTCCGGGGGAGCACAGATACGCAGTATTTT
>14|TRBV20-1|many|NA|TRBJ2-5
CSARVPGRQETQYF
TGCAGTGCTAGAGTGCCGGGACGACAAGAGACCCAGTACTTC
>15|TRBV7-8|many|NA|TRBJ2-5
CASSFWGVPGETQYF
TGTGCCAGCAGCTTCTGGGGGGTCCCGGGAGAGACCCAGTACTTC
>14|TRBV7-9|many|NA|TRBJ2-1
CASTGVTGYNERFF
TGTGCCAGCACGGGAGTGACGGGATACAATGAGCGGTTCTTC
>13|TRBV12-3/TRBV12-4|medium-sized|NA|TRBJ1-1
CASSPTAYTEAFF
TGTGCCAGCAGTCCGACAGCATACACTGAAGCTTTCTTT
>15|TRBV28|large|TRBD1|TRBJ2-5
CASSLLRDRAETQYF
TGTGCCAGCAGTCTGCTTAGGGACAGGGCAGAGACCCAGTACTTC
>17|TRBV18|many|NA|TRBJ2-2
CASSRFFSRDITGELFF
TGTGCCAGCTCGCGCTTTTTTTCGAGGGACATCACCGGGGAGCTGTTTTTT
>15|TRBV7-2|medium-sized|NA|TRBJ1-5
CASSLRTGSNQPQHF
TGTGCCAGCAGCCTACGAACAGGGAGCAATCAGCCCCAGCATTTT
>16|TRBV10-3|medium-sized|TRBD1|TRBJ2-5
CAISAGDRVIQETQYF
TGTGCCATCAGTGCAGGAGACAGGGTAATCCAAGAGACCCAGTACTTC
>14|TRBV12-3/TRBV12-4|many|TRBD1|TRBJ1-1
CASSLRGENTEAFF
TGTGCCAGCAGTCTCAGGGGGGAGAACACTGAAGCTTTCTTT
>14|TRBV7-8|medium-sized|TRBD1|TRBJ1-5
CASSYERQGGAQHF
TGTGCCAGCAGCTACGAAAGACAGGGAGGAGCCCAGCATTTT
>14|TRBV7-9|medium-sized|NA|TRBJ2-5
CASSLHRTQETQYF
TGTGCCAGCAGCTTACACCGGACGCAAGAGACCCAGTACTTC
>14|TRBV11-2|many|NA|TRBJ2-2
CASSLERGVGELFF
TGTGCCAGCAGCTTAGAGCGAGGGGTCGGGGAGCTGTTTTTT
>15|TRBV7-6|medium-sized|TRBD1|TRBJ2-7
CASSSPLQGAYEQYF
TGTGCCAGCAGCTCCCCCCTACAGGGGGCGTACGAGCAGTACTTC
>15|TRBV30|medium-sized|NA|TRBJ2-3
CARSRAGSTTDTQYF
TGTGCCCGCTCCCGGGCCGGATCTACCACAGATACGCAGTATTTT
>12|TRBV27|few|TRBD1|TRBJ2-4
CASSTAGTDEYF
TGTGCCAGCAGTACGGCCGGGACAGATGAATACTTC
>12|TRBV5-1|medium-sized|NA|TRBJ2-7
CASSSTRYEQYF
TGCGCCAGCAGCTCCACAAGGTACGAGCAGTACTTC